This TCR beta chain was recovered during a study of OX40 agonist ivuxolimab in advanced cancers. The overall study: Patients received the agonistic anti-OX40 (CD134) antibody ivuxolimab. Cohort: around 83% men, mean age about 60, aged about 23 to 80.

Germline V lookup: CDR1 SGHKS, CDR2 YYEKEE (reference sequence). V lost 0 bases and J lost 12, with 16 bases in between. The CDR3 spans 13 residues. This clone occurred once. The antigen is unknown. Method: immunoSEQ multiplex PCR; TCRdb's copy keeps in-frame clones and lacks some. The sample has roughly 74,000 clones, less than 90% seen once. Study observations and caveats: With doses of 0.1 to 3.0 mg/kg, CD4+ and CD8+ blood T cells had undergone clonal expansion by week 6. Still undetermined is the antigen specificity of the expanded peripheral T cells.

The TCR was taken from an adult with an advanced solid tumor such as melanoma, head and neck, liver or kidney cancer. Sample: CD4+ or CD8+ T cells sorted from blood, taken in a trial of the OX40 agonist ivuxolimab. The chain has TRBV5-5 and TRBJ2-7, with D possibly matching TRBD2 (5 bases). Here the CDR3 DNA reads TGTGCCAGCAGCTTGGTGGAGGTCACCCTAGGGTACTTC. Encoded protein: CASSLVEVTLGYF.